This T cell receptor (beta chain) was captured by sequencing in a study of breast tumors, draining lymph nodes, adjacent tissues. Study findings and constraints: Tumor TCR diversity was below lymph nodes but above nontumor tissue.

Of note for this clonotype: Its antigen is unidentified.

TCRdb called the multiplex PCR reads again in MiXCR, with one record for every CDR3 protein. The data show approximately 22,000 distinct CDR3 sequences, 45% to 65% seen once. This receptor was taken from a female donor with breast cancer. Some clones in this sample may be carry-over from other donors' samples. Sequencing input: breast tumor tissue.

Here the CDR3 DNA reads TGTGCCAGCAGCACGGGGGACACCGACACCGGGGAGCTGTTTTTT. Its protein is CASSTGDTDTGELFF. The chain recombines TRBV7-9 with TRBJ2-2; D may match TRBD1 or TRBD2 (6 bases each). The CDR3 has 15 residues. V was shortened by 5 bases and J by 3 bases, with 13 bases between the two germline ends. Germline V gene sequence: CDR1 SEHNR, CDR2 FQNEAQ (reference sequence).